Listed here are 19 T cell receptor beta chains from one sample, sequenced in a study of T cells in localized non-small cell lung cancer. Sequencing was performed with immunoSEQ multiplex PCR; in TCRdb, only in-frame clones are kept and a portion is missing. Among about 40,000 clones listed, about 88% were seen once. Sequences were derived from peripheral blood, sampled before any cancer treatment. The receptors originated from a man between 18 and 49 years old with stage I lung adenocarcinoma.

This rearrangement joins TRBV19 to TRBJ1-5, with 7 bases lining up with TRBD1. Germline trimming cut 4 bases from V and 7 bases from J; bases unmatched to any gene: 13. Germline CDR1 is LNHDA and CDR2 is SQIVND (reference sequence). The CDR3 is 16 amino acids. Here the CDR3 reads CASSSRQGRGWQPQHF. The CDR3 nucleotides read TGTGCCAGTAGTAGTCGACAGGGTCGGGGGTGGCAGCCCCAGCATTTT. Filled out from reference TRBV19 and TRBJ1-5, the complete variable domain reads DGGITQSPKYLFRKEGQNVTLSCEQNLNHDAMYWYRQDPGQGLRLIYYSQIVNDFQKGDIAEGYSVSREKKESFPLTVTSAQKNPTAFYLCASSSRQGRGWQPQHFGDGTRLSIL.

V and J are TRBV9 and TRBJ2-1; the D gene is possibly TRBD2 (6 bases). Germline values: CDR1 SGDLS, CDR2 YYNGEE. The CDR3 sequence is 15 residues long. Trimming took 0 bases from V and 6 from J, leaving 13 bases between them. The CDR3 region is CASSVEAGGFNEQFF. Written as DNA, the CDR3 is TGTGCCAGCAGCGTAGAAGCTGGGGGGTTCAATGAGCAGTTCTTC.

CDR3 in amino acids: CASTPSRTDTQYF. The CDR3 bases are TGTGCCAGCACCCCATCTCGCACAGATACGCAGTATTTT. V usage is TRBV27 and J usage is TRBJ2-3; unclear D gene. V lost 7 bases to trimming and J lost 1 base, with 9 bases between them. From germline, CDR1 is MNHEY and CDR2 SMNVEV (reference sequence). CDR3 length: 13 amino acids.

CDR3 sequence: CASSMVREGTEAFF. CDR3 DNA sequence: TGTGCCAGTAGTATGGTCAGGGAAGGCACTGAAGCTTTCTTT. The chain is built from TRBV19 and TRBJ1-1; possible D gene TRBD1, 5 bases. From germline, CDR1 is LNHDA and CDR2 SQIVND (reference sequence). Trimming removed 3 bases from V and 4 bases from J, with 12 bases in between. The CDR3 runs to 14 residues.

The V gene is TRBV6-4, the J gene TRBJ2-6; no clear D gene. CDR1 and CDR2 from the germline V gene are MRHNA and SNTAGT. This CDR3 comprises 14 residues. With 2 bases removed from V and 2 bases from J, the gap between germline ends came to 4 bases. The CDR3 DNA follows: TGTGCCAGCAGTGACAGGGCTGGGGCCAACGTCCTGACTTTC. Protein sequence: CASSDRAGANVLTF.

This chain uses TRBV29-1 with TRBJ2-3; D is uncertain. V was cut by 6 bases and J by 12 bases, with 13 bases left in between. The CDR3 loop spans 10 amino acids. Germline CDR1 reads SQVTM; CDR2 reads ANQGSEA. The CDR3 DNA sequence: TGCAGCGTCTCCTTAACGGGTCAGTATTTT. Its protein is CSVSLTGQYF.

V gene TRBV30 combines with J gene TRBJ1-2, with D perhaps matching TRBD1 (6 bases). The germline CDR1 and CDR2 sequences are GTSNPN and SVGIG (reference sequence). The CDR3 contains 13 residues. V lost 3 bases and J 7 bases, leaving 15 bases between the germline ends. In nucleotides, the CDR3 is TGTGCCTGGAGGGTACAGGGCAAGAGTGGCTACACCTTC. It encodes CAWRVQGKSGYTF.

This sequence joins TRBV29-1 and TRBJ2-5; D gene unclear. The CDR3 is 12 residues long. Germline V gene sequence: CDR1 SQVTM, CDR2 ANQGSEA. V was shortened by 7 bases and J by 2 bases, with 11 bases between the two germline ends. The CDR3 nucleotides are TGCAGCGCCATAAGGGTTCAAGAGACCCAGTACTTC. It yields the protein CSAIRVQETQYF. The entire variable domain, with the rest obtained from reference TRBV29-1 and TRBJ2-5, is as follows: SAVISQKPSRDICQRGTSLTIQCQVDSQVTMMFWYRQQPGQSLTLIATANQGSEATYESGFVIDKFPISRPNLTFSTLTVSNMSPEDSSIYLCSAIRVQETQYFGPGTRLLVL.

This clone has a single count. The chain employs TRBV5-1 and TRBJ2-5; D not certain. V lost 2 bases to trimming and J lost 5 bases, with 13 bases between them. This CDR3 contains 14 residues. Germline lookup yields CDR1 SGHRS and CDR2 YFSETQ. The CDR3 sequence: CASSLSVVGETQYF. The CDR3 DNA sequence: TGCGCCAGCAGCTTATCGGTAGTCGGGGAGACCCAGTACTTC. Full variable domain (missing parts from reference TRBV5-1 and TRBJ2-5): KAGVTQTPRYLIKTRGQQVTLSCSPISGHRSVSWYQQTPGQGLQFLFEYFSETQRNKGNFPGRFSGRQFSNSRSEMNVSTLELGDSALYLCASSLSVVGETQYFGPGTRLLVL.

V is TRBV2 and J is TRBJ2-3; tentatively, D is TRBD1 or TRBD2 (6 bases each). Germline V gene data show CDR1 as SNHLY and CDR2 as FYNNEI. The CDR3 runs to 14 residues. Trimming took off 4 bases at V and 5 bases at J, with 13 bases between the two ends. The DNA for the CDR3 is TGTGCCAGCAGTGCGCAGGGGAGGAGAGATACGCAGTATTTT. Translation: CASSAQGRRDTQYF.

The CDR3 protein is CASSPLGTDYGYTF. The CDR3 region has the DNA TGTGCCAGCAGCCCTCTTGGGACAGACTATGGCTACACCTTC. This chain connects TRBV7-9 to TRBJ1-2, with TRBD1 matching 7 bases. J lost 3 bases, V lost 5 bases, and 6 bases had no gene match. Germline V lookup: CDR1 SEHNR, CDR2 FQNEAQ (reference sequence). There are 14 residues in the CDR3.

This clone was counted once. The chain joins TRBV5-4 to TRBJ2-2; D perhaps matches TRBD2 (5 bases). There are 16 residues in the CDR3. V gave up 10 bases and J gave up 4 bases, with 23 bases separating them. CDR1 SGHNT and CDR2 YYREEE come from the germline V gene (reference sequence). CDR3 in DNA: TGTGCCTTAGCGAGTATTGGGAATTCGCGCACCGGGGAGCTGTTTTTT. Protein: CALASIGNSRTGELFF. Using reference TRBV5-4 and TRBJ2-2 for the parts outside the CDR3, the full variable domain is ETGVTQSPTHLIKTRGQQVTLRCSSQSGHNTVSWYQQALGQGPQFIFQYYREEENGRGNFPPRFSGLQFPNYSSELNVNALELDDSALYLCALASIGNSRTGELFFGEGSRLTVL.

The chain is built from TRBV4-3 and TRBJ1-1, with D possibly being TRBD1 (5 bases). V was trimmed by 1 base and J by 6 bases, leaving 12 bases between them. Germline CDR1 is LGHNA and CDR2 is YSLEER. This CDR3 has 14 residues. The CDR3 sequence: CASSQVEGRAEAFF. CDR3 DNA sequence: TGCGCCAGCAGCCAAGTAGAGGGGAGGGCTGAAGCTTTCTTT.

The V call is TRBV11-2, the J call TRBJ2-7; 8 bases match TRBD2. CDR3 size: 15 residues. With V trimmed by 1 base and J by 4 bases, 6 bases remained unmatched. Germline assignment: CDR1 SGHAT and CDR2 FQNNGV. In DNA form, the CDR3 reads TGTGCCAGCAGCTTAGGGCGGGGGGTATTTTACGAGCAGTACTTC. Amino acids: CASSLGRGVFYEQYF.

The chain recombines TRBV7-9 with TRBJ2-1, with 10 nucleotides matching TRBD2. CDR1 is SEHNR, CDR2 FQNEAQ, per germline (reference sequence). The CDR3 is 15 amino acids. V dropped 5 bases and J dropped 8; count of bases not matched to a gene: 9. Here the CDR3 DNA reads TGTGCCAGCAGCCTGAAGCGGGGGGGTTTCCATGAGCAGTTCTTC. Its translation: CASSLKRGGFHEQFF. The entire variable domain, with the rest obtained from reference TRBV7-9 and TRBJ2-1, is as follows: DTGVSQNPRHKITKRGQNVTFRCDPISEHNRLYWYRQTLGQGPEFLTYFQNEAQLEKSRLLSDRFSAERPKGSFSTLEIQRTEQGDSAMYLCASSLKRGGFHEQFFGPGTRLTVL.

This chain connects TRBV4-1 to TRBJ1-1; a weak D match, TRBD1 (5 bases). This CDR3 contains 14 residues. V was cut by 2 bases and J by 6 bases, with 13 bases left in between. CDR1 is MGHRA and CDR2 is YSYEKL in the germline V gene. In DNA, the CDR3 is TGCGCCAGCAGCCAACGGGGCTGGCGGGCTGAAGCTTTCTTT. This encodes CASSQRGWRAEAFF.

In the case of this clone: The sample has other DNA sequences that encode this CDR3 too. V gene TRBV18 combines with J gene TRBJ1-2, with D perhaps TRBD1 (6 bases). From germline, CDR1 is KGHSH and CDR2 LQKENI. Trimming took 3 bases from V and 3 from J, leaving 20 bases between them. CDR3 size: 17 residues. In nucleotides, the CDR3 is TGTGCCAGCTCACCGATACAGGGTCCTGAAGTCGACTATGGCTACACCTTC. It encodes CASSPIQGPEVDYGYTF.

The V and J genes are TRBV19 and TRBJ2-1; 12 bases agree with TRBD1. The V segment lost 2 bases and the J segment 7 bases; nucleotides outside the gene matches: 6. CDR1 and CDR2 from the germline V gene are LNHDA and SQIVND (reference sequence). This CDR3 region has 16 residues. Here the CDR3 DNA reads TGTGCCAGTAGTATACCCCGGGACAGGGGGCGAAATGAGCAGTTCTTC. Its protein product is CASSIPRDRGRNEQFF.

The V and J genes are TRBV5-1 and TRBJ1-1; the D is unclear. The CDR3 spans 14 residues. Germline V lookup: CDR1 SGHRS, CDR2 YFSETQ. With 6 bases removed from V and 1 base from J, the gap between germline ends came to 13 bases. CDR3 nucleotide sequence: TGCGCCAGCACCTTATCGGGTGCGAACACTGAAGCTTTCTTT. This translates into CASTLSGANTEAFF. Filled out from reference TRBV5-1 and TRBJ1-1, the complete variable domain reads KAGVTQTPRYLIKTRGQQVTLSCSPISGHRSVSWYQQTPGQGLQFLFEYFSETQRNKGNFPGRFSGRQFSNSRSEMNVSTLELGDSALYLCASTLSGANTEAFFGQGTRLTVV.